Only a few counts were recorded for the clone carrying this T cell receptor beta chain. Its antigen is unknown. Lactation, pregnancy, other autoimmune disease or uncontrolled infection excluded patients. The data are from a study of T cells in Graves' hyperthyroidism and ophthalmopathy. V lost 4 bases and J lost 5, with 10 bases in between. The germline V gene has CDR1 KGHDR and CDR2 SFDVKD. The CDR3 sequence is 13 residues long. What was amplified from RNA transcripts were TCR beta CDR3 regions. First-round RT-PCR targeting the TCR CDR3 was performed with the HTBI primer set. TCRdb reanalysed the multiplex PCR reads using MiXCR and keeps one entry per CDR3 protein. The table shows about 620,000 distinct CDR3 sequences, with about a sixth occurring only once. Study conclusions and caveats: Most thyroid clonotypes expanded above 0.001 appeared in blood too.

The sequenced material came from blood. The chain has TRBV24-1 and TRBJ2-5, with a possible D match to TRBD1 (5 bases). The receptor's source is a woman aged 25 to 39 with Graves' hyperthyroidism. The chain's CDR3 is CATSDRAGETQYF. CDR3 nucleotides: TGTGCCACCAGTGACAGGGCAGGGGAGACCCAGTACTTC.